This T cell receptor (beta chain) came from a study of human T cells and chemical hapten exposure. As for the study in general: Minor volume differences among pooled libraries chiefly drove per-sample TCR yield variation.

Separate cDNA molecules received unique molecular identifiers, which the library attached to them. As processed by the authors: Samples had a median of about 96,000 TCRs, ranging about 20,000 to 690,600. Each CDR3 protein is one row after TCRdb ran MiXCR on the 5' RACE reads. The V and J calls, along with clone size, are taken from TCRdb and not from the paper's own processing. The sample includes 130,000 or so distinct CDR3 sequences, around 4.1% of them seen just once. Study-wide findings and caveats: Counts of TCRs above 1 in 1000 frequency stayed unchanged with DPC sensitization.

The template was total RNA from unfractionated whole blood. This clonotype was picked up many times. Its antigen is as yet unknown. Germline V gene data show CDR1 as SGHRS and CDR2 as YFSETQ. V lost 7 bases and J lost 0, with 10 bases in between. The CDR3 has 13 amino acids. The rearrangement joins TRBV5-1 to TRBJ1-1; a possible D gene is TRBD1 (5 bases). This clonotype was obtained from a female donor in good health. The CDR3 loop reads CASSTVLNTEAFF. The CDR3 region has the DNA TGCGCCAGCTCGACAGTGTTGAACACTGAAGCTTTCTTT.